Sequencing of this TCR beta chain was carried out in a study of early T cells in non-severe SARS-CoV-2 infection (dated by TCRdb to the early 2020s). Background for the entire study: Because TCR sequencing relied on bulk RNA taken from unsorted whole blood, pairing of alpha and beta chains was not possible. Paper-wide results and their limitations: VDJdb matching was skewed toward anti-spike CD8 responses, so virus-specific expansions were likely underestimated and private and CD4 specificities were missed.

A case-control design nested within a healthcare worker cohort in London, UK, was used, with weekly nasopharyngeal swab PCR tests and blood sampling performed. Healthcare workers were enrolled in the week of the UK lockdown, from 23 to 31 March 2020, and were followed every week for up to roughly 16 weeks. V is clipped by 1 base and J by 2 bases, and the sequence between their germline boundaries is 5 bases long. The CDR3 sequence holds 14 residues, the cysteine and phenylalanine included. Solely the CDR3 DNA is kept, with 42 bases framed from the first base. In the germline V gene, CDR1 corresponds to SGHVS and CDR2 to FNYEAQ. Library preparation employed 5' RACE. The sequencing machine was a NextSeq 500. In the TCR library protocol, unique molecular identifiers were attached to individual cDNA molecules to correct for PCR bias and sequencing error. Both TCR alpha and beta chains were sequenced, and tight co-correlation was observed between alpha and beta sequence abundances in each sample. From the authors' description of their analysis: Decombinator V4 was used to perform V gene, J gene and CDR3 annotation of TCR sequences. TCRs were defined as expanded if a significant change between any two time points was detected under a Poisson model with p below 0.0001. Abundances of TCRs were expressed as counts per million after normalisation to the total number of TCRs sequenced in each sample. TRAV1-2 paired with TRAJ12, TRAJ20 or TRAJ33 defined MAIT TCRs, while TRAV10 paired with TRAJ18 defined iNKT TCRs. A search of VDJdb, accessed on 1 November 2021, was run for TCRs annotated to CMV, EBV and SARS-CoV-2, with TCRs annotated for multiple antigens excluded. The public sequencing data were trimmed at Q25 with fastp and processed into clonotypes with MiXCR by TCRdb, which kept only in-frame beta chains. Rows are unified per CDR3 protein, each entry keeping the most common DNA and genes. The V and J calls, along with clone size, are taken from TCRdb and not from the paper's own processing. The sample includes roughly 92,000 distinct CDR3 sequences, with about an eighth observed a single time. The biggest ten clones account for roughly 4.5% of the sample.

With regard to this clonotype: The specificity of this receptor is unknown. Per-base qualities were not stored, and no clone one base away is much larger.

The TCR originated in an adult who was a healthcare worker with PCR-confirmed SARS-CoV-2 infection or an uninfected control (not recorded which). Rearrangement joined TRBV7-6 to TRBJ2-2; a confident D gene designation cannot be given. The sample in question was whole blood, obtained at baseline. The CDR3 protein sequence reads: CASSLEINTGELFF. DNA sequence: TGTGCCAGCAGCTTAGAGATCAACACCGGGGAGCTGTTTTTT.